The 14 T cell receptor beta chains given below trace back to one sample, sequenced in a study of cytomegalovirus exposure and HLA in healthy donors. In the PCR, 60 Vbeta and 13 Jbeta primers were used. The repertoire was sequenced with immunoSEQ multiplex PCR; TCRdb's copy has only in-frame clones and lacks some. Altogether around 270,000 clones are present, 75% to 90% being singletons, with the ten largest covering about 0.3%. The sample was PBMCs. All receptors derive from a girl between 2 and 10 years old in good health and CMV-seronegative.

The rearrangement links TRBV30 to TRBJ2-3; 12 bases line up with TRBD2. Looked up from germline, CDR1 is GTSNPN and CDR2 is SVGIG (reference sequence). This CDR3 contains 16 residues. Germline trimming cut 8 bases from V and 4 bases from J; bases unmatched to any gene: 13. The CDR3 DNA reads as TGTGCCGGGGGGACTAGCGGGTCCTATATCGCAGATACGCAGTATTTT. Protein sequence: CAGGTSGSYIADTQYF.

This clone turned up a few times. The chain recombines TRBV9 with TRBJ2-3, with TRBD2 matching over 7 bases. Germline CDR1 SGDLS, CDR2 YYNGEE. With 1 base clipped from V and 5 bases from J, the junction kept 7 bases outside the gene matches. The CDR3 runs to 15 residues. In nucleotides, the CDR3 is TGTGCCAGCAGCGTATCAAGCGGGGCCGGAGATACGCAGTATTTT. Translated, it gives CASSVSSGAGDTQYF.

The chain recombines TRBV28 with TRBJ2-1; TRBD2 matches 12 bases. The ends lost 5 bases at V and 0 bases at J; junction bases unmatched: 11. Per germline, CDR1 MDHEN and CDR2 SYDVKM. This CDR3 is built from 19 residues. The CDR3 spells CASSPLVLAGGSSYNEQFF. CDR3 nucleotides: TGTGCCAGCAGTCCCCTGGTCCTAGCGGGAGGGAGCTCCTACAATGAGCAGTTCTTC.

The chain uses TRBV6-1 and TRBJ1-3, with D hard to call. In germline, CDR1 is MNHNS, CDR2 SASEGT. V dropped 6 bases and J dropped 4 bases, with 10 bases sitting between them. This CDR3 is 13 amino acids long. CDR3 residues: CASRVPTGNTIYF. The CDR3 region has the DNA TGTGCCAGCAGGGTCCCGACAGGAAACACCATATATTTT.

The chain couples TRBV30 to TRBJ2-3, with no clear D. V lost 0 bases, J lost 3 bases, and 4 bases lay in between. The CDR3 length is 12 residues. CDR1 and CDR2 (germline): GTSNPN, SVGIG (reference sequence). The CDR3 protein is CAWSVPTDTQYF. DNA for the CDR3: TGTGCCTGGAGTGTTCCTACAGATACGCAGTATTTT.

This clone was counted only a few times. The chain links TRBV16 to TRBJ2-7; D gene unclear. The length of the CDR3 is 14 residues. V lost 1 base and J 6 bases, leaving 13 bases between the germline ends. The germline V gene has CDR1 KGHSY and CDR2 FQNENV. The CDR3 coding sequence is TGTGCCAGCAGCCAATATCTGGAGAGTGCCGAGCAGTACTTC. Amino acid sequence: CASSQYLESAEQYF.

This clone showed up just a few times. J is TRBJ2-7 and V is TRBV10-3; 11 bases are shared with TRBD2. Germline CDR1 reads ENHRY; CDR2 reads SYGVKD. Trimming cost V 6 bases and J 1 base; bases outside gene matches: 14. The CDR3 loop spans 18 amino acids. CDR3 bases: TGTGCCATCAGCCGACAGGGTTATCTAGCGGGGGGATCCTACGAGCAGTACTTC. It codes for CAISRQGYLAGGSYEQYF.

This clone was seen a few times. This rearrangement joins TRBV27 to TRBJ2-7; possible D gene TRBD1, 6 bases. The CDR3 loop spans 16 amino acids. Looked up from germline, CDR1 is MNHEY and CDR2 is SMNVEV (reference sequence). The germline V and J ends were trimmed by 3 bases and 3 bases, with 18 bases remaining between them. CDR3 nucleotide sequence: TGTGCCAGCAGTTTGGCCCCTACAGGGTACTTCTACGAGCAGTACTTC. It translates to CASSLAPTGYFYEQYF.

The genes are TRBV7-6 and TRBJ2-3; D possibly corresponds to TRBD2 (6 bases). V was cut by 1 base and J by 11 bases, with 10 bases left in between. Per germline, CDR1 SGHVS and CDR2 FNYEAQ. There are 12 residues in the CDR3. The CDR3 nucleotides read TGTGCCAGCAGCTTAGGTGTGACTAGGCAGTATTTT. Translated: CASSLGVTRQYF.

This chain joins TRBV10-3 and TRBJ1-6, with D possibly being TRBD1 (6 bases). CDR1 is ENHRY, CDR2 SYGVKD, per germline. The CDR3 has 13 residues. Trimming took 3 bases from V and 9 from J, leaving 9 bases between them. The CDR3 nucleotides read TGTGCCATCAGTGACGGCAGGGGTTCACCCCTCCACTTT. Protein: CAISDGRGSPLHF.

Regarding this clone: Mismatch with germline at one junction end may stem from a read error. The chain combines TRBV7-2 with TRBJ2-5; 8 nucleotides line up with TRBD1. This CDR3 is 16 amino acids long. CDR1 is SGHTA, CDR2 FQGNSA, per germline. The CDR3 region has the DNA TGTGCCAGCAGATTAGGGCGGACAGGGTCCCAAGAGACCCAGTACTTC. Amino acids: CASRLGRTGSQETQYF.

The rearrangement uses TRBV28 and TRBJ1-2; 7 bases are a match to TRBD1. Germline values: CDR1 MDHEN, CDR2 SYDVKM. The V and J ends lost 11 bases and 5 bases, in that order; junction bases with no gene match: 11. The CDR3 runs 13 residues. CDR3: CAATGAYLYGYTF. The CDR3 nucleotides read TGTGCCGCCACAGGGGCCTACCTTTATGGCTACACCTTC.

The chain couples TRBV13 to TRBJ2-5, with D possibly being TRBD1 (6 bases). The DNA end is more similar to TRBJ2-7, so the J call may be wrong. The CDR3 spans 15 residues. Germline V gene sequence: CDR1 PRHDT, CDR2 FYEKMQ (reference sequence). CDR3: CASRTRGGNSYEQYF. As DNA, the CDR3 is TGTGCCAGCAGAACTAGAGGGGGAAACTCCTACGAGCAGTACTTC.

This chain uses TRBV6-5 with TRBJ2-7, with D unresolved. This CDR3 region has 11 residues. Germline CDR1 is MNHEY and CDR2 is SVGAGI. The V end lost 5 bases, the J end lost 6 bases, and 8 bases lay between the germline ends. CDR3 nucleotides: TGTGCCAGCAGTCCAGGCTCCGAGCAGTACTTC. Translating it yields CASSPGSEQYF.